This TCR beta chain was found in a study of T cell responses to AZD1222 COVID-19 vaccine. This table comes from immunoSEQ multiplex PCR, and its TCRdb copy is limited to in-frame clones, with some not included. Of 150,000 to 200,000 clones listed, around 89% are singletons. Findings of the study overall: Seropositive at baseline were only a handful of AZD1222 recipients. Spike-spanning, vaccine-associated CD4 TCRs were dominant at 160-218 and 743-854.

A word on this clone: The antigen is unknown.

The source material was peripheral blood, sampled 28 days after the second dose of the MenACWY control vaccine. The clonotype was recovered from an adult who received the MenACWY meningococcal vaccine as a control.

The CDR3 bases are TGTGCCAGTAGTCCCGGACTGTACCTTAGCAATGAGCAGTTCTTC. This gives the protein CASSPGLYLSNEQFF. This rearrangement joins TRBV19 to TRBJ2-1; D possibly corresponds to TRBD2 (5 bases). The V gene lost 5 bases and the J gene lost 6 bases, with 17 bases spanning the gap. The CDR3 runs to 15 residues. Germline V gene data show CDR1 as LNHDA and CDR2 as SQIVND (reference sequence).